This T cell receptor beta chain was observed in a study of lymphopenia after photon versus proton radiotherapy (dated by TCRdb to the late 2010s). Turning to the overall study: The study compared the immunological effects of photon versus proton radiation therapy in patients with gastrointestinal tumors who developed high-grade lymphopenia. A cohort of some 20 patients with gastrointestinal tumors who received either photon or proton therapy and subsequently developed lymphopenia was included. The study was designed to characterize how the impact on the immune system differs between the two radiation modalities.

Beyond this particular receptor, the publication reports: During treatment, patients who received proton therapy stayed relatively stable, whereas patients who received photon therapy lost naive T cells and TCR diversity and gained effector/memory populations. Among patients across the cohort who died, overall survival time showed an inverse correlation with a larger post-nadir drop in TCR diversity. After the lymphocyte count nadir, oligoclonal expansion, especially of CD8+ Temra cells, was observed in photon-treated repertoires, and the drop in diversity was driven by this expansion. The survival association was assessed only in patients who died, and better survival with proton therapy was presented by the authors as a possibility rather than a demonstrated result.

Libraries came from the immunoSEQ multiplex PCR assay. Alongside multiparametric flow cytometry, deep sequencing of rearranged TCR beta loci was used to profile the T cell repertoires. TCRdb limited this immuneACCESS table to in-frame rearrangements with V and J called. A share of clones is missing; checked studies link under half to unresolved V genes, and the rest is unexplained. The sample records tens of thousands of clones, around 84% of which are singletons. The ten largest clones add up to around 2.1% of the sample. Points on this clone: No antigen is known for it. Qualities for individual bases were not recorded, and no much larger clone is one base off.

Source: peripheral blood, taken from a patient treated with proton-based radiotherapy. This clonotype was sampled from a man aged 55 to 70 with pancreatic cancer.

In nucleotide form, the sequence is TGTGCCAGCAGATACCAGAGGGCTCCAAACACTGAAGCTTTCTTT. Translation gives CASRYQRAPNTEAFF. The V and J segments used are TRBV6-6 and TRBJ1-1; no D segment can be confidently identified. Trimming takes 6 bases from V and 2 bases from J, and the germline ends sit 16 bases apart. Measured from the cysteine to the phenylalanine, the CDR3 is 15 residues long. Left in the record is the CDR3 DNA by itself, 45 bases read in frame from the first base. CDR1 MNHNY and CDR2 SVGAGI are derived from the germline V gene (reference sequence).